These 21 T cell receptor beta chains were sequenced from one sample in a study of T-cell memory formation after mild COVID-19. From the 5' RACE reads, TCRdb called clonotypes with MiXCR, one entry per CDR3 protein. The sample lists roughly 150,000 distinct CDR3 sequences, 14% seen once, with under 30% in the top ten. Material for sequencing was PBMCs or a T cell subset sorted from them (not recorded which). The receptors shown here come from an adult woman who had mild COVID-19 (a few samples of this study predate the infection). Cell type and time point are not known.

The chain uses TRBV9 and TRBJ2-2; 8 bases line up with TRBD1. The CDR3 is made up of 18 amino acids. From germline, CDR1 is SGDLS and CDR2 YYNGEE. Trimming cost V 2 bases and J 3 bases; bases outside gene matches: 12. The CDR3, as DNA: TGTGCCAGCAGCGTTCCCAGAGACAGGGGAGGCGACACCGGGGAGCTGTTTTTT. Its translation: CASSVPRDRGGDTGELFF. The entire variable domain, with the rest obtained from reference TRBV9 and TRBJ2-2, is as follows: DSGVTQTPKHLITATGQRVTLRCSPRSGDLSVYWYQQSLDQGLQFLIQYYNGEERAKGNILERFSAQQFPDLHSELNLSSLELGDSALYFCASSVPRDRGGDTGELFFGEGSRLTVL.

V and J are TRBV30 and TRBJ2-7, with 11 bases matching TRBD2. Germline lookup yields CDR1 GTSNPN and CDR2 SVGIG (reference sequence). The J segment lost 2 bases and the V segment lost 6 bases, leaving 3 bases of the junction unmatched. This CDR3 is built from 13 residues. The CDR3 nucleotides are TGTGCCTGCGGTAGCGGGAGGGCCTACGAGCAGTACTTC. It is translated as CACGSGRAYEQYF.

The chain uses TRBV7-9 and TRBJ1-5, with 10 bases matching TRBD1. Germline values: CDR1 SEHNR, CDR2 FQNEAQ (reference sequence). V lost 5 bases and J lost 4; bases outside the gene matches: 5. The CDR3 extends over 15 amino acids. The CDR3 DNA is TGTGCCAGCAGCGCGGGACAGGGGAAAAATCAGCCCCAGCATTTT. This gives the protein CASSAGQGKNQPQHF.

This clonotype occurred a few times. The chain recombines TRBV4-1 with TRBJ1-1; 8 nucleotides align to TRBD1. Losses at the gene ends were 3 bases for V and 11 bases for J; bases not matched to a gene: 5. Germline V gene data show CDR1 as MGHRA and CDR2 as YSYEKL. The CDR3 spans 12 residues. The CDR3 sequence: CASSHTGGSAFF. CDR3 in DNA: TGCGCCAGCAGCCACACAGGGGGTTCGGCTTTCTTT.

This clonotype has a handful of counts. CDR3 in amino acids: CSARVDRGRFTDTQYF. The CDR3 coding sequence is TGCAGTGCTAGAGTGGATAGAGGGAGGTTCACAGATACGCAGTATTTT. The rearrangement uses TRBV20-1 and TRBJ2-3; TRBD2 might be the D (6 bases). The CDR3 has 16 amino acids. Looked up from germline, CDR1 is DFQATT and CDR2 is SNEGSKA (reference sequence). The V gene lost 1 base and the J gene lost 2 bases, with 16 bases spanning the gap.

Sample share makes this clonotype medium-sized (0.01 to 0.1%). DNA of the CDR3: TGCAGCGTTGAACGAAACAATGAGCAGTTCTTC. Encoded protein: CSVERNNEQFF. The chain employs TRBV29-1 and TRBJ2-1; no clear D. The CDR3 is 11 residues long. V was clipped by 2 bases and J by 5 bases, with 4 bases between them. Germline V gene data show CDR1 as SQVTM and CDR2 as ANQGSEA.

This chain uses TRBV20-1 with TRBJ2-7; 9 bases match TRBD2. V gave up 6 bases and J gave up 2 bases; unmatched junction bases: 14. CDR3 length: 16 amino acids. The germline V gene has CDR1 DFQATT and CDR2 SNEGSKA (reference sequence). CDR3 sequence reads: CSADLQSTSGTYEQYF. As DNA, the CDR3 is TGCAGTGCCGACCTACAGTCGACTAGCGGTACCTACGAGCAGTACTTC.

This chain links TRBV20-1 with TRBJ2-3; 9 nucleotides align to TRBD2. The CDR3 totals 15 residues. Per germline, CDR1 DFQATT and CDR2 SNEGSKA (reference sequence). The ends lost 2 bases at V and 2 bases at J; junction bases unmatched: 5. The CDR3 loop is CSARTAGGPTDTQYF. The CDR3 region has the DNA TGCAGTGCTAGAACGGCGGGAGGGCCCACAGATACGCAGTATTTT.

CDR3 nucleotide sequence: TGTGCCACCAGAAGCCGGGGCAATGAGCAGTTCTTC. Translating gives CATRSRGNEQFF. J is TRBJ2-1 and V is TRBV15; maybe TRBD2 (5 bases). V was trimmed by 6 bases and J by 6 bases, leaving 9 bases between them. Germline CDR1 is LNHNV and CDR2 is YYDKDF (reference sequence). The CDR3 length is 12 residues.

This chain connects TRBV4-3 to TRBJ2-5; D is unclear. The CDR3 runs to 15 residues. V was trimmed by 0 bases and J by 5 bases, leaving 13 bases between them. Germline V gene lookup returns CDR1 LGHNA and CDR2 YSLEER. CDR3 in amino acids: CASSQDRTVTETQYF. CDR3 coding DNA: TGCGCCAGCAGCCAAGATCGTACAGTCACGGAGACCCAGTACTTC.

V is TRBV20-1 and J is TRBJ1-2; TRBD1 agrees at 12 bases. V lost 0 bases and J lost 6; bases outside the gene matches: 5. Looked up from germline, CDR1 is DFQATT and CDR2 is SNEGSKA (reference sequence). The CDR3 loop spans 15 amino acids. The CDR3 bases are TGCAGTGCTAGAGATCCGGGACAGGGGGCGGATGGCTACACCTTC. As protein: CSARDPGQGADGYTF.

This clonotype was observed a handful of times. CDR3 nucleotides: TGTGCCAGCAGTTCCCCTAGCGGGAGGGTGAATGATGATACGCAGTATTTT. Translating it yields CASSSPSGRVNDDTQYF. V is TRBV7-9 and J is TRBJ2-3, with 12 bases aligning to TRBD2. In germline, CDR1 is SEHNR, CDR2 FQNEAQ (reference sequence). CDR3 length equals 17 residues. The ends lost 6 bases at V and 6 bases at J; junction bases unmatched: 13.

J is TRBJ2-1 and V is TRBV12-3 or TRBV12-4; TRBD2 aligns across 10 bases. The CDR3 loop spans 14 amino acids. V lost 8 bases to trimming and J lost 7 bases; unmatched junction nucleotides: 8. The CDR3 loop is CASQAGGPQNEQFF. The CDR3 bases are TGTGCCAGCCAAGCGGGAGGGCCTCAGAATGAGCAGTTCTTC.

A few counts support this clonotype. This chain joins TRBV20-1 and TRBJ2-3, with 10 bases lining up with TRBD2. Germline V gene data show CDR1 as DFQATT and CDR2 as SNEGSKA (reference sequence). This CDR3 has 15 amino acids. V gave up 4 bases and J gave up 2 bases; unmatched junction bases: 6. CDR3 loop: CSAIRTSGDTDTQYF. The CDR3 bases are TGCAGTGCTATCCGGACTAGCGGCGACACAGATACGCAGTATTTT.

Only a few counts were recorded for this clonotype. This sequence joins TRBV4-1 and TRBJ2-1, with 7 bases that match TRBD2. This CDR3 contains 17 residues. Per germline, CDR1 MGHRA and CDR2 YSYEKL. Trimming removed 1 base from V and 2 bases from J; junction bases left unmatched: 8. CDR3 loop: CASSQGGAGDPYNEQFF. CDR3 bases: TGCGCCAGCAGCCAAGGCGGGGCGGGAGACCCCTACAATGAGCAGTTCTTC.

This sequence joins TRBV15 and TRBJ2-5; 9 nucleotides match TRBD1. CDR1 LNHNV and CDR2 YYDKDF come from the germline V gene (reference sequence). After removal of 2 bases from V and 5 bases from J, the junction contained 6 bases not matched to a gene. The CDR3 spans 15 residues. CDR3 sequence (DNA): TGTGCCACCAGCAGAAGGGACAGGGATTTGGAGACCCAGTACTTC. Its protein product is CATSRRDRDLETQYF.

This clonotype was counted a few times. The chain is built from TRBV20-1 and TRBJ2-7, with D uncertain. The germline V gene has CDR1 DFQATT and CDR2 SNEGSKA (reference sequence). The ends were cut back, 0 bases at V and 0 bases at J, with 9 bases in the middle. This CDR3 region has 14 residues. In nucleotides, the CDR3 is TGCAGTGCTAGAGATTATGGCAGCTCCTACGAGCAGTACTTC. Protein: CSARDYGSSYEQYF.

This clonotype has just a few counts. The rearrangement uses TRBV12-3 or TRBV12-4 and TRBJ2-1; a weak D match, TRBD2 (6 bases). The CDR3 covers 14 residues. Trimming pared 3 bases from V and 7 bases from J, leaving 13 bases between. CDR3 nucleotide sequence: TGTGCCAGCAGTTTTTCGGGAGCAGGGAATGAGCAGTTCTTC. Its translation: CASSFSGAGNEQFF.

This clonotype was observed a few times. The chain recombines TRBV20-1 with TRBJ2-7; TRBD1 is a possible D gene (6 bases). Germline V gives CDR1 DFQATT, CDR2 SNEGSKA (reference sequence). The CDR3 runs to 13 residues. Trimming shortened V by 5 bases and J by 0 bases, and 11 bases separated the two germline ends. CDR3 sequence reads: CSAGGRVSYEQYF. The CDR3 DNA sequence: TGCAGTGCTGGGGGCAGGGTCTCCTACGAGCAGTACTTC.

This clonotype came up a few times. The chain joins TRBV15 to TRBJ2-2, with 9 bases that match TRBD1. V was clipped by 1 base and J by 4 bases; unmatched bases: 1. Germline V gene sequence: CDR1 LNHNV, CDR2 YYDKDF (reference sequence). This CDR3 spans 15 amino acids. CDR3 loop: CATSRGTGATGELFF. The CDR3, as DNA: TGTGCCACCAGCAGAGGGACAGGGGCCACCGGGGAGCTGTTTTTT. Using reference TRBV15 and TRBJ2-2 for the parts outside the CDR3, the full variable domain is DAMVIQNPRYQVTQFGKPVTLSCSQTLNHNVMYWYQQKSSQAPKLLFHYYDKDFNNEADTPDNFQSRRPNTSFCFLDIRSPGLGDTAMYLCATSRGTGATGELFFGEGSRLTVL.

V and J are TRBV6-5 and TRBJ2-2, with 7 bases identical to TRBD1. Losses at the gene ends were 2 bases for V and 6 bases for J; bases not matched to a gene: 18. Germline V lookup: CDR1 MNHEY, CDR2 SVGAGI. The CDR3 consists of 19 residues. The CDR3 DNA reads as TGTGCCAGCAGTTACGCACAGGGGCTTTTGGCTGGGCTCCCCGGGGAGCTGTTTTTT. The encoded protein is CASSYAQGLLAGLPGELFF.